This entry lists 26 T cell receptor beta chains sequenced from one sample in a study of shared clonotypes between healthy human individuals. Profiled with immunoSEQ multiplex PCR; TCRdb holds only in-frame clones, not every one. The top ten clones hold 12% of a sample with about 560,000 clones, around 76% of them seen once. Sequencing was carried out using PBMCs. The receptors derive from a woman aged 40 to 50 in good health. Some clones in this sample may be carry-over from other donors' samples.

The rearrangement links TRBV6-1 to TRBJ2-7; D not resolved. Germline assignment: CDR1 MNHNS and CDR2 SASEGT. CDR3 size: 13 residues. V was clipped by 6 bases and J by 0 bases, with 9 bases between them. The CDR3 here is CASRETSSYEQYF. The CDR3 bases are TGTGCCAGCAGGGAGACGAGCTCCTACGAGCAGTACTTC.

Comments on this clone: The CDR3 ends on some other residue instead of the conserved phenylalanine or tryptophan, so this is likely a read error. Distinct nucleotide sequences in the sample also encode this CDR3. The V call is TRBV30, the J call TRBJ1-1, with TRBD1 as a possible D gene (6 bases). This CDR3 region has 12 residues. Germline V lookup: CDR1 GTSNPN, CDR2 SVGIG (reference sequence). This CDR3 reads CASNRVNTEAFL. The CDR3 region has the DNA TGTGCTTCAAACAGGGTGAACACTGAAGCTTTCCTT.

The chain recombines TRBV5-4 with TRBJ2-3; D not resolved. Trimming stripped 1 base from V and 2 bases from J, with 5 bases between. There are 13 residues in the CDR3. Germline V lookup: CDR1 SGHNT, CDR2 YYREEE (reference sequence). The CDR3 protein is CASSLYDTDTQYF. CDR3 nucleotide sequence: TGTGCCAGCAGCTTGTATGACACAGATACGCAGTATTTT.

V and J are TRBV5-1 and TRBJ2-5; tentatively, D is TRBD2 (5 bases). Germline assignment: CDR1 SGHRS and CDR2 YFSETQ. The V gene lost 1 base and the J gene lost 4 bases, with 8 bases spanning the gap. This CDR3 contains 13 residues. CDR3 in amino acids: CASSLNGVETQYF. The CDR3 coding sequence is TGCGCCAGCAGCTTGAACGGGGTAGAGACCCAGTACTTC. The full variable domain, rest sourced from reference TRBV5-1 and TRBJ2-5, is KAGVTQTPRYLIKTRGQQVTLSCSPISGHRSVSWYQQTPGQGLQFLFEYFSETQRNKGNFPGRFSGRQFSNSRSEMNVSTLELGDSALYLCASSLNGVETQYFGPGTRLLVL.

As for this clone: This specimen includes other DNA sequences encoding the same CDR3. The chain links TRBV5-1 to TRBJ1-5; no firm D call. CDR3 size: 13 residues. V lost 0 bases, J lost 0 bases, and 1 base lay in between. In germline, CDR1 is SGHRS, CDR2 YFSETQ. The CDR3 loop reads CASSLDSNQPQHF. As DNA, the CDR3 is TGCGCCAGCAGCTTGGATAGCAATCAGCCCCAGCATTTT.

The chain joins TRBV29-1 to TRBJ2-2; a possible D gene is TRBD1 (5 bases). The CDR3 runs to 14 residues. Germline CDR1 and CDR2: SQVTM and ANQGSEA. The ends were cut back, 4 bases at V and 3 bases at J, with 12 bases in the middle. CDR3 DNA sequence: TGCAGCGTTGGCCCGGCCAGGGACACCGGGGAGCTGTTTTTT. It specifies CSVGPARDTGELFF.

The chain uses TRBV11-2 and TRBJ2-5, with TRBD1 identical over 7 bases. The ends lost 5 bases at V and 9 bases at J; junction bases unmatched: 12. The CDR3 totals 14 residues. Germline V lookup: CDR1 SGHAT, CDR2 FQNNGV. DNA for the CDR3: TGTGCCAGCAGCGCAGCCCAGGGAACAGGGGCCCAGTACTTC. Amino acids: CASSAAQGTGAQYF.

This clone has a single count. The genes are TRBV11-2 and TRBJ2-2, with D possibly being TRBD1 (6 bases). Trimming shortened V by 4 bases and J by 7 bases, and 13 bases separated the two germline ends. The CDR3 is made up of 14 amino acids. In germline, CDR1 is SGHAT, CDR2 FQNNGV. CDR3 DNA sequence: TGTGCCAGCAGCTCGAATACAGGGCACGGGGAGCTGTTTTTT. Its protein product is CASSSNTGHGELFF.

This chain uses TRBV6-5 with TRBJ1-1; D not resolved. V lost 7 bases and J lost 5, with 14 bases in between. The CDR3 is 13 amino acids. The germline CDR1 and CDR2 sequences are MNHEY and SVGAGI. The CDR3 nucleotides read TGTGCCAGCACTCGTTCCGGGGATACTGAAGCTTTCTTT. Its protein is CASTRSGDTEAFF.

This chain uses TRBV5-6 with TRBJ2-5, with TRBD1 matching over 8 bases. Per the germline V gene, CDR1 is SGHDT and CDR2 is YYEEEE. V lost 4 bases, J lost 3 bases, and 5 bases stayed unmatched. This CDR3 comprises 14 residues. Written as DNA, the CDR3 is TGTGCCAGCAGCACGACAGGGGTAAAAGAGACCCAGTACTTC. This encodes CASSTTGVKETQYF.

CDR3 loop: CASSLFDSYEQYF. The CDR3 bases are TGTGCCAGCAGTTTATTCGACAGCTACGAGCAGTACTTC. This rearrangement joins TRBV27 to TRBJ2-7; D possibly corresponds to TRBD1 (5 bases). Germline CDR1 reads MNHEY; CDR2 reads SMNVEV (reference sequence). The CDR3 runs 13 residues. V dropped 1 base and J dropped 3 bases, with 7 bases sitting between them.

The V and J genes are TRBV29-1 and TRBJ2-7; no clear D gene. Deletions cut 0 bases from V and 0 bases from J, with 6 bases between. The germline gives CDR1 SQVTM, CDR2 ANQGSEA. The CDR3 has 13 amino acids. The CDR3 DNA is TGCAGCGTTGAAGAGGACCTCTCCTACGAGCAGTACTTC. This codes for CSVEEDLSYEQYF.

This clone was observed a few times. The chain has TRBV5-1 and TRBJ2-2; no definite D call. This CDR3 has 15 residues. V was cut by 7 bases and J by 0 bases, with 13 bases left in between. CDR1 and CDR2 (germline): SGHRS, YFSETQ. Here the CDR3 reads CASARYSANTGELFF. The CDR3 DNA reads as TGCGCCAGCGCTCGCTATTCCGCGAACACCGGGGAGCTGTTTTTT. Combining the CDR3 with reference TRBV5-1 and TRBJ2-2 gives the whole variable domain KAGVTQTPRYLIKTRGQQVTLSCSPISGHRSVSWYQQTPGQGLQFLFEYFSETQRNKGNFPGRFSGRQFSNSRSEMNVSTLELGDSALYLCASARYSANTGELFFGEGSRLTVL.

The V and J genes are TRBV7-3 and TRBJ1-1, with D possibly being TRBD1 (5 bases). Per the germline V gene, CDR1 is SGHTA and CDR2 is FQGTGA. V lost 5 bases, J lost 3 bases, and 16 bases lay in between. The CDR3 loop spans 15 amino acids. The CDR3 is CASSPNGGMDTEAFF. Written as DNA, the CDR3 is TGTGCCAGCAGCCCAAATGGGGGGATGGACACTGAAGCTTTCTTT. Drawing the rest from reference TRBV7-3 and TRBJ1-1, the complete variable domain is GAGVSQTPSNKVTEKGKYVELRCDPISGHTALYWYRQSLGQGPEFLIYFQGTGAADDSGLPNDRFFAVRPEGSVSTLKIQRTERGDSAVYLCASSPNGGMDTEAFFGQGTRLTVV.

The chain is built from TRBV5-1 and TRBJ2-3, with D possibly TRBD2 on 6 matching bases. Germline CDR1 reads SGHRS; CDR2 reads YFSETQ. The CDR3 extends over 14 amino acids. Trimming cost V 1 base and J 6 bases, with 12 bases left between them. The CDR3 region has the DNA TGCGCCAGCAGCTTGTTCGCGGGAAAGGATACGCAGTATTTT. This encodes CASSLFAGKDTQYF.

The V gene is TRBV7-3, the J gene TRBJ2-7; no clear D gene. V was clipped by 2 bases and J by 3 bases, with 8 bases between them. This CDR3 region has 13 residues. Germline V CDR1 and CDR2: SGHTA, FQGTGA. The CDR3 loop reads CASSLPTLYEQYF. The DNA for the CDR3 is TGTGCCAGCAGCTTACCCACTCTCTACGAGCAGTACTTC.

The V and J genes are TRBV5-1 and TRBJ1-4; D is unclear. Per the germline V gene, CDR1 is SGHRS and CDR2 is YFSETQ. This CDR3 spans 12 amino acids. V was pared by 0 bases and J by 8 bases, with 5 bases between. Here the CDR3 DNA reads TGCGCCAGCAGCTTGGATGGGGAAAAACTGTTTTTT. Translated: CASSLDGEKLFF.

This clone has only a few counts. V and J are TRBV30 and TRBJ1-1; D not resolved. Germline loops: CDR1 GTSNPN, CDR2 SVGIG (reference sequence). The CDR3 runs to 13 residues. Trimming removed 4 bases from V and 1 base from J, with 10 bases in between. The CDR3 bases are TGTGCCTGGACTCGTCAGCCGAACACTGAAGCTTTCTTT. Amino acids: CAWTRQPNTEAFF.

V gene TRBV7-2 combines with J gene TRBJ1-4; D gene uncertain. The germline V and J ends were trimmed by 5 bases and 0 bases, with 7 bases remaining between them. The germline CDR1 and CDR2 sequences are SGHTA and FQGNSA. The CDR3 is 14 amino acids. The CDR3 sequence: CASSLSATNEKLFF. The CDR3 DNA follows: TGTGCCAGCAGCCTCAGTGCAACTAATGAAAAACTGTTTTTT.

This chain uses TRBV27 with TRBJ1-4; D is uncertain. The CDR3 spans 14 residues. V gave up 4 bases and J gave up 7 bases, with 13 bases separating them. CDR1 MNHEY and CDR2 SMNVEV come from the germline V gene (reference sequence). This chain's CDR3 is CASSSTHRSEKLFF. In DNA form, the CDR3 reads TGTGCCAGCAGTTCTACGCACCGGAGTGAAAAACTGTTTTTT.

This clone was found once. This CDR3 is CASSTRLAGDGYEQYF. For the CDR3, the DNA is TGTGCCAGTAGTACCCGACTAGCGGGAGATGGGTACGAGCAGTACTTC. The chain combines TRBV19 with TRBJ2-7; 12 bases are a match to TRBD2. Per the germline V gene, CDR1 is LNHDA and CDR2 is SQIVND (reference sequence). V lost 4 bases, J lost 4 bases, and 8 bases stayed unmatched. The CDR3 length is 16 residues.

CDR3 sequence (DNA): TGCGCCAGCAGCAAGAACACCGGGGAGCTGTTTTTT. Its protein product is CASSKNTGELFF. The chain recombines TRBV5-1 with TRBJ2-2; D uncertain. Germline CDR1 SGHRS, CDR2 YFSETQ. Between the trimmed V and J ends, which lost 4 bases and 1 base, there was a span of 2 bases. This CDR3 spans 12 amino acids.

The gene calls are TRBV2 and TRBJ2-7, with 11 bases matching TRBD2. Losses at the gene ends were 6 bases for V and 0 bases for J; bases not matched to a gene: 7. This CDR3 comprises 16 residues. The V gene's germline CDR1 is SNHLY and CDR2 FYNNEI. The CDR3 nucleotides read TGTGCCAGCAGGATCCTTAGCGGGAGGGTCTCCTACGAGCAGTACTTC. It codes for CASRILSGRVSYEQYF.

The rearrangement uses TRBV30 and TRBJ2-5, with 8 bases that match TRBD1. V lost 3 bases and J lost 5; bases outside the gene matches: 2. The CDR3 sequence is 12 residues long. The V gene's germline CDR1 is GTSNPN and CDR2 SVGIG (reference sequence). Here the CDR3 reads CAWSRGLETQYF. CDR3 in DNA: TGTGCCTGGAGCAGGGGGCTGGAGACCCAGTACTTC.

V is TRBV28 and J is TRBJ2-1, with 11 bases that match TRBD2. After removal of 6 bases from V and 12 bases from J, the junction contained 7 bases not matched to a gene. This CDR3 has 13 residues. Germline V lookup: CDR1 MDHEN, CDR2 SYDVKM. CDR3: CASRTSGSDRQFF. CDR3 nucleotides: TGTGCCAGCAGAACTAGCGGGAGTGATAGGCAGTTCTTC.

For the CDR3, the DNA is TGCGCCAGCAGGATGGAGTCTAGCACAGATACGCAGTATTTT. Its translation: CASRMESSTDTQYF. The chain links TRBV5-1 to TRBJ2-3; no definite D call. This CDR3 spans 14 amino acids. Germline V gives CDR1 SGHRS, CDR2 YFSETQ. V lost 5 bases and J lost 0, with 10 bases in between. Full variable domain (outside the CDR3, taken from reference TRBV5-1 and TRBJ2-3): KAGVTQTPRYLIKTRGQQVTLSCSPISGHRSVSWYQQTPGQGLQFLFEYFSETQRNKGNFPGRFSGRQFSNSRSEMNVSTLELGDSALYLCASRMESSTDTQYFGPGTRLTVL.